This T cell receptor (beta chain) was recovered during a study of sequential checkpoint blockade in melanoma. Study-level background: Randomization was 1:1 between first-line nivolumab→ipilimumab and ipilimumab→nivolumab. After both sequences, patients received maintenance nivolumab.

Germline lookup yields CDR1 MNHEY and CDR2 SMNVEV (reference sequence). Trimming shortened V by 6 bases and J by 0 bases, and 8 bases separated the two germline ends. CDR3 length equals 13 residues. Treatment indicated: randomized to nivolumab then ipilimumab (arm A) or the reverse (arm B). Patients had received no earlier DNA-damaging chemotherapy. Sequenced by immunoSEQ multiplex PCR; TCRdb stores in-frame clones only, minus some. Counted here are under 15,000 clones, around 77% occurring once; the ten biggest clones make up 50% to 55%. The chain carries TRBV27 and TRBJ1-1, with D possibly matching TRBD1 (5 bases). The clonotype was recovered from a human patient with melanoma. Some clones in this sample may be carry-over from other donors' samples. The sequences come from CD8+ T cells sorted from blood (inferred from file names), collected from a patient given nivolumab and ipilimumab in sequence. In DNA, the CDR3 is TGTGCCAGCAGGCACAGGTTGAACACTGAAGCTTTCTTT. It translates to CASRHRLNTEAFF.